A selection of T cell receptor beta chains follows, all from one sample in a study of technical replicates of blood from a handful of donors. The method was immunoSEQ multiplex PCR; TCRdb's version includes in-frame clones alone and lacks a portion of them. Of approximately 88,000 clones listed, around 94% are singletons. Material: T cells isolated from PBMCs. The receptors were gathered from a human donor in good health. Both conserved end residues are trimmed from each CDR3.

V gene,CDR3 protein
TRBV10-3,AISEEGGATQY
TRBV30,AWSVRVYTGELF
TRBV6-5,ASSFHRYNEQF
TRBV15,ATSRDRREQY
TRBV6-5,ASSRQGADEQY
TRBV5-4,ASSLGQGAEGEKLF
TRBV2,ASSIRENQPQH
TRBV10-3,AISELTGEAYEQY
TRBV2,ASRPARTGANYGYT
TRBV28,ASSSPRGSSYEQY
TRBV21-1,ASGTSLPKRTEQY
TRBV4-2,ASSPSLAGGLLSGANVLT
TRBV5-1,ASSLDRVYTQY
TRBV4-1,ASSRTGLPDTQY
TRBV7-9,ASSLAGTSGSYEQF
TRBV27,ASSTGGTEAF
TRBV18,ASSPRVGRWAYEQY
TRBV5-6,ASSLLYSGRPYNEQF
TRBV29-1,SVPGTGSAAYEQY
TRBV28,ASRNRGGPGEQY
TRBV11-3,ASSVERGTDTQY
TRBV7-9,ASSLGRGLALEVYEQY
TRBV7-9,ASSMGQGFADTQY
TRBV30,AINRDSHEQY
TRBV5-1,ASRSLSGLTYNEQF
TRBV10-3,AISESEVHEQF
TRBV5-1,ASSLVSGDPYYEQY
TRBV9,ASSIKAGVGGNEQF
TRBV19,ASSIDLAGGVETQY
TRBV6-1,ASSGESYEQY
TRBV7-9,ASSLGTTGTENTIY
TRBV11-3,ASSLRENLETQY
TRBV7-9,ASSSTTTPRQGSYNEQF
TRBV30,AWSSGGWGLET
TRBV11-1,ASSFPRGPGELF
TRBV4-1,ASSQHLTGTTDSQETQY
TRBV2,ASSDRDREGFEQY
TRBV19,ATPFKAAGGNTEAF
TRBV6-5,ASSYGRGFETQY
TRBV6-1,ASTRLPTYEQY
TRBV12-2,ASRRIRQANYNEQF
TRBV28,ASSSFPRTAMNTEAF
TRBV4-1,ASSQAPARTRQASYGYT
TRBV29-1,SPLWTGGLYNEQF
TRBV4-1,ASSHLASGRAYEQY